These 18 T cell receptor beta chains were sequenced from one sample in a study of early T cells in non-severe SARS-CoV-2 infection. TCRdb used MiXCR to reprocess the 5' RACE reads, holding one entry per CDR3 protein. The sample lists about 50,000 distinct CDR3 sequences, approximately 10% occurring once. Sequenced material: whole blood. Receptor source: an adult who was a healthcare worker with PCR-confirmed SARS-CoV-2 infection or an uninfected control (not recorded which).

This clonotype has ten or more counts. The V call is TRBV18, the J call TRBJ1-1, with unresolved D. Germline CDR1 reads KGHSH; CDR2 reads LQKENI. The CDR3 is 15 residues long. Trimming shortened V by 1 base and J by 1 base, and 10 bases separated the two germline ends. The CDR3: CASSPLVLGNTEAFF. Written as DNA, the CDR3 is TGTGCCAGCTCACCACTAGTTCTGGGGAACACTGAAGCTTTCTTT. The variable domain in full, with the rest retrieved from reference TRBV18 and TRBJ1-1, is NAGVMQNPRHLVRRRGQEARLRCSPMKGHSHVYWYRQLPEEGLKFMVYLQKENIIDESGMPKERFSAEFPKEGPSILRIQQVVRGDSAAYFCASSPLVLGNTEAFFGQGTRLTVV.

This clonotype was found many times. The rearrangement links TRBV3-1 to TRBJ2-1; D not resolved. Trimming removed 3 bases from V and 0 bases from J, with 6 bases in between. The CDR3 totals 14 residues. Looked up from germline, CDR1 is LGHDT and CDR2 is YNNKEL (reference sequence). The CDR3 here is CASSQRISYNEQFF. The CDR3 DNA follows: TGTGCCAGCAGCCAGCGGATCTCCTACAATGAGCAGTTCTTC.

The V gene is TRBV27, the J gene TRBJ2-1; TRBD1 aligns across 11 bases. Germline-derived CDR1 and CDR2 are MNHEY and SMNVEV (reference sequence). The ends lost 5 bases at V and 3 bases at J; junction bases unmatched: 6. This CDR3 has 16 residues. For the CDR3, the DNA is TGTGCCAGCAGTCCTCGGACAGGGGGCTTCTACAATGAGCAGTTCTTC. This sequence encodes CASSPRTGGFYNEQFF.

There are a few counts of this clonotype. The chain couples TRBV4-1 to TRBJ2-7; 9 bases fit TRBD2. Looked up from germline, CDR1 is MGHRA and CDR2 is YSYEKL. The CDR3 spans 16 residues. The junction had 11 bases not matched to a gene; V was cut back by 1 base and J by 7 bases. The CDR3 spells CASSQVSAGGPGEQYF. CDR3 DNA sequence: TGCGCCAGCAGCCAAGTATCTGCGGGAGGGCCTGGGGAGCAGTACTTC.

The chain recombines TRBV6-5 with TRBJ2-1, with a possible D match to TRBD2 (5 bases). The V gene's germline CDR1 is MNHEY and CDR2 SVGAGI. The CDR3 runs to 12 residues. The ends were cut back, 6 bases at V and 5 bases at J, with 8 bases in the middle. The CDR3: CASSHGNNEQFF. The CDR3 DNA reads TGTGCCAGCAGCCACGGGAACAATGAGCAGTTCTTC.

The chain couples TRBV25-1 to TRBJ2-2; D unresolved. CDR1 and CDR2 from the germline V gene are MGHDK and SYGVNS. The V end was cut by 2 bases, the J end by 2 bases, with 6 bases between. The CDR3 sequence is 14 residues long. CDR3 residues: CASSEVANTGELFF. In DNA form, the CDR3 reads TGTGCCAGCAGTGAAGTGGCCAACACCGGGGAGCTGTTTTTT.

The chain recombines TRBV7-2 with TRBJ2-7; D is unclear. V was trimmed by 2 bases and J by 1 base, leaving 9 bases between them. CDR3 size: 14 residues. The germline CDR1 and CDR2 sequences are SGHTA and FQGNSA. This CDR3 reads CASSLTDLSYEQYF. CDR3 DNA: TGTGCCAGCAGCTTAACAGACTTATCCTACGAGCAGTACTTC.

This clonotype was seen a handful of times. The J gene is TRBJ2-7, the V gene TRBV11-2; D might be TRBD1 (6 bases). This CDR3 has 15 amino acids. V lost 4 bases and J 6 bases, leaving 19 bases between the germline ends. Germline V lookup: CDR1 SGHAT, CDR2 FQNNGV. The CDR3 here is CASSSSYGRGVEQYF. The DNA of the CDR3 is TGTGCCAGCAGCTCATCATACGGCAGGGGTGTCGAGCAGTACTTC.

This clonotype was observed at least ten times. The CDR3: CASSFRDSRRAFF. The CDR3 bases are TGTGCCAGCAGCTTCCGGGACAGCCGTCGGGCTTTCTTT. V gene TRBV12-3 or TRBV12-4 combines with J gene TRBJ1-1, with 7 bases matching TRBD1. There are 13 residues in the CDR3. V lost 6 bases, J lost 11 bases, and 12 bases stayed unmatched.

In its sample, this clonotype was seen a few times. The J gene is TRBJ2-1, the V gene TRBV30; D is uncertain. This CDR3 contains 13 residues. CDR1 and CDR2 (germline): GTSNPN, SVGIG (reference sequence). Trimming left V 1 base short and J 3 bases short, with 7 bases between. The CDR3 is CAWSGGHYNEQFF. The DNA for the CDR3 is TGTGCCTGGAGTGGAGGCCACTACAATGAGCAGTTCTTC.

This clonotype has only a few counts. V gene TRBV11-2 combines with J gene TRBJ2-7, with D possibly called TRBD1 or TRBD2 (6 bases each). The CDR3 has 16 residues. V was clipped by 5 bases and J by 2 bases, with 19 bases between them. Germline V gene sequence: CDR1 SGHAT, CDR2 FQNNGV. This chain's CDR3 is CASSTTPLGGPYEQYF. The CDR3 DNA follows: TGTGCCAGCAGCACTACCCCCCTGGGGGGCCCCTACGAGCAGTACTTC.

The gene calls are TRBV6-2 or TRBV6-3 and TRBJ1-1; D unresolved. The CDR3 is made up of 13 amino acids. Trimming stripped 0 bases from V and 5 bases from J, with 7 bases between. From germline, CDR1 is MNHEY and CDR2 SVGEGT. CDR3 DNA sequence: TGTGCCAGCAGTTACTCGAGAGGGACTGAAGCTTTCTTT. Its translation is CASSYSRGTEAFF.

This clonotype was observed many times. The gene calls are TRBV18 and TRBJ2-7; D perhaps matches TRBD1 (5 bases). The CDR3 spans 13 residues. Per the germline V gene, CDR1 is KGHSH and CDR2 is LQKENI. Between the trimmed V and J ends, which lost 5 bases and 4 bases, there was a span of 12 bases. As DNA, the CDR3 is TGTGCCAGCTCATCCCTTCCAGGGTACGAGCAGTACTTC. This gives the protein CASSSLPGYEQYF.

This clonotype was found many times. The chain couples TRBV10-3 to TRBJ2-5, with D unresolved. Trimming removed 6 bases from V and 2 bases from J, with 10 bases in between. CDR3 length: 13 residues. Germline lookup yields CDR1 ENHRY and CDR2 SYGVKD. CDR3 DNA sequence: TGTGCCATCAGGACCGATTGGCAAGAGACCCAGTACTTC. This gives the protein CAIRTDWQETQYF.

This clonotype was counted many times. The rearrangement links TRBV5-1 to TRBJ1-4; D call uncertain. This CDR3 has 15 amino acids. The V end was cut by 0 bases, the J end by 1 base, with 7 bases between. Germline values: CDR1 SGHRS, CDR2 YFSETQ. The CDR3 nucleotides are TGCGCCAGCAGCTTGGAGGGCAGAACTAATGAAAAACTGTTTTTT. Translated, it gives CASSLEGRTNEKLFF.

This clonotype has at least ten counts. V usage is TRBV4-2 and J usage is TRBJ2-2, with unresolved D. Germline values: CDR1 LGHNA, CDR2 YNFKEQ. This CDR3 spans 14 amino acids. V lost 0 bases and J 2 bases, leaving 4 bases between the germline ends. The CDR3 protein is CASSQDENTGELFF. CDR3 sequence (DNA): TGTGCCAGCAGCCAAGATGAAAACACCGGGGAGCTGTTTTTT.

V and J are TRBV2 and TRBJ2-6, with D uncertain. Germline V CDR1 and CDR2: SNHLY, FYNNEI. V was pared by 8 bases and J by 5 bases, with 13 bases between. The CDR3 is made up of 14 amino acids. The CDR3 reads CASGLVLWANVLTF. The CDR3, as DNA: TGTGCCAGCGGGTTGGTCCTCTGGGCCAACGTCCTGACTTTC.

The chain uses TRBV5-6 and TRBJ2-5, with TRBD2 matching 10 bases. This CDR3 is 15 amino acids long. In germline, CDR1 is SGHDT, CDR2 YYEEEE. J was trimmed by 2 bases and V by 2 bases; bases with no gene match: 3. The CDR3 loop is CASSFTSGTQETQYF. In DNA form, the CDR3 reads TGTGCCAGCAGCTTCACTAGCGGGACTCAAGAGACCCAGTACTTC. The whole variable domain, remainder taken from reference TRBV5-6 and TRBJ2-5, is DAGVTQSPTHLIKTRGQQVTLRCSPKSGHDTVSWYQQALGQGPQFIFQYYEEEERQRGNFPDRFSGHQFPNYSSELNVNALLLGDSALYLCASSFTSGTQETQYFGPGTRLLVL.